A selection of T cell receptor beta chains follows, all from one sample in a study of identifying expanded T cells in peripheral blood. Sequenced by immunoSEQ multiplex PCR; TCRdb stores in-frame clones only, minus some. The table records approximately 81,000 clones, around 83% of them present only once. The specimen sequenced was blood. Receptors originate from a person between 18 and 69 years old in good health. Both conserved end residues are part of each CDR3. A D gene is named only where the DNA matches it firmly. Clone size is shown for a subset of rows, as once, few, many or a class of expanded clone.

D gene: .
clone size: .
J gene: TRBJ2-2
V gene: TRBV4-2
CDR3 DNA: TGTGCCAGCAGCCAAGGTACTAGCCTGGTGGAGCTGTTTTTT
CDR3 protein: CASSQGTSLVELFF

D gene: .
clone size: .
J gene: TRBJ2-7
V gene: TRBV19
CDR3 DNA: TGTGCCACTAAGACAGCCGGCTCCTACGAGCAGTACTTC
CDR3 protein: CATKTAGSYEQYF

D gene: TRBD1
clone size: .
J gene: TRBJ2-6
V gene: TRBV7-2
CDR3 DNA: TGTGCCAGCAGCGGCCGACAGGGTGGCACTGGGGCCAACGTCCTGACTTTC
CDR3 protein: CASSGRQGGTGANVLTF

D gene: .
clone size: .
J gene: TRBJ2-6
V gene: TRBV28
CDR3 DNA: TGTGCCAGCAGTTTATCGGCTCCTTTAATCTCTGGGGCCAACGTCCTGACTTTC
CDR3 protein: CASSLSAPLISGANVLTF

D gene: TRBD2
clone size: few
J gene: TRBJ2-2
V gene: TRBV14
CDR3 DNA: TGTGCCAGCAGCCTAGGACTAGTCCGGACCGGGGAGCTGTTTTTT
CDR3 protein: CASSLGLVRTGELFF

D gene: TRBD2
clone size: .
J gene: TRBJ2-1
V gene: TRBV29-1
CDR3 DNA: TGCAGCGTTGAGGTGGCTAGCGGGAGCCAAGGCGAGCAGTTCTTC
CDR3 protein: CSVEVASGSQGEQFF

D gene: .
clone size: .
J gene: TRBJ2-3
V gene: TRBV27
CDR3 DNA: TGTGCCAGCAGTTTATTCGGGGCAGATACGCAGTATTTT
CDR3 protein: CASSLFGADTQYF

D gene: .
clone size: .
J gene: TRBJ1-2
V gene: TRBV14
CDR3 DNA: TGTGCCAGCAGCCAAGATGGGGGCGTCAGGGTCGGCTACACCTTC
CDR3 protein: CASSQDGGVRVGYTF

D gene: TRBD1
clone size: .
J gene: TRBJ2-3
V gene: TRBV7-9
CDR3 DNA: TGTGCCAGCAGCCCAGGACAGGGTCCAGATACGCAGTATTTT
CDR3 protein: CASSPGQGPDTQYF

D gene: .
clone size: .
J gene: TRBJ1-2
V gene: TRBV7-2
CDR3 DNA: TGTGCCAGCAGCCCCCGCGCAGCGTCAGACTATGGCTACACCTTC
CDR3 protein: CASSPRAASDYGYTF

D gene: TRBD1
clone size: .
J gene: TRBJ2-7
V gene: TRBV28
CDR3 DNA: TGTGCCAGCAGTTTAGGGACAGCCATTTACGAGCAGTACTTC
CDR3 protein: CASSLGTAIYEQYF

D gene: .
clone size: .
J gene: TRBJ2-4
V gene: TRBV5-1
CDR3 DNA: TGCGCCAGCAGCCAGGCAAACATTCAGTACTTC
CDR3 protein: CASSQANIQYF

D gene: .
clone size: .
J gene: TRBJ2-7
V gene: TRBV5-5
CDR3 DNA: TGTGCCAGCAGCTTGGCCGCGGGTTTTAGCCCCTACGAGCAGTACTTC
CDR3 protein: CASSLAAGFSPYEQYF

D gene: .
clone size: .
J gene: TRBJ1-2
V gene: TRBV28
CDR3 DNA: TGTGCCAGCAGTTTATTACAGATGAATGGCTACACCTTC
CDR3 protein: CASSLLQMNGYTF

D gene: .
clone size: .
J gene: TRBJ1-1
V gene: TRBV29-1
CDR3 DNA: TGCAGCTCTGGGAAAGAATTGAACACTGAAGCTTTCTTT
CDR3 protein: CSSGKELNTEAFF

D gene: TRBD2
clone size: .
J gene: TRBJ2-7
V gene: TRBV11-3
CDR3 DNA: TGTGCCAGCAGCTTGACTAGCTTCAACGAGCAGTACTTC
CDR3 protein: CASSLTSFNEQYF

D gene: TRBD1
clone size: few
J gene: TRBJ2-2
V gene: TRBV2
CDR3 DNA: TGTGCCAGCGAGACAGGGATGAACACCGGGGAGCTGTTTTTT
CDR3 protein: CASETGMNTGELFF

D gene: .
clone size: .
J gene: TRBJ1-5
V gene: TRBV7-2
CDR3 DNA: TGTGCCAGCAGCTTAGGAACACAGAATCAGCCCCAGCATTTT
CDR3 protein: CASSLGTQNQPQHF

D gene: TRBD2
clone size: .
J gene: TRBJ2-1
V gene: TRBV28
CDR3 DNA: TGTGCCAGCAGTTACCCCTGGCGGGAGCGGGGGGGGAGCTGGTACAATGAGCAGTTCTTC
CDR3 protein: CASSYPWRERGGSWYNEQFF

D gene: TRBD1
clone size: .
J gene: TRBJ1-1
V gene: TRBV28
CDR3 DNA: TGTGCCAGCAGTTTACGACAGGGGGCTTACACTGAAGCTTTCTTT
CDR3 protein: CASSLRQGAYTEAFF

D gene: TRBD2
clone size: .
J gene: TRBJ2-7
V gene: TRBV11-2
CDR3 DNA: TGTGCCAGCAGCTTCTGGCCGGGACTAGGCGACGAGCAGTACTTC
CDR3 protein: CASSFWPGLGDEQYF

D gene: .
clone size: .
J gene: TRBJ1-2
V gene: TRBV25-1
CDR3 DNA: TGTGCCAGCAGTGAATCCCCGACAGCCCCCAACTATGGCTACACCTTC
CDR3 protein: CASSESPTAPNYGYTF

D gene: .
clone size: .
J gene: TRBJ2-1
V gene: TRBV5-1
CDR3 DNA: TGCGCCAGCAGCTTTGGGGCCTTCCCTGAGCAGTTCTTC
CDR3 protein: CASSFGAFPEQFF

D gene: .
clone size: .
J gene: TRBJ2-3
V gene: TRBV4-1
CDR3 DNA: TGCGCCAGCAGCCCCCCAGTAAGCACAGATACGCAGTATTTT
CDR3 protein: CASSPPVSTDTQYF

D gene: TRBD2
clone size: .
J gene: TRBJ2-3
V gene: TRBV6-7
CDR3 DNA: TGTGCCAGCAGTTATAATAGCGGGAGGACGATTCCCCTGACTAGCACAGATACGCAGTATTTT
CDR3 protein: CASSYNSGRTIPLTSTDTQYF

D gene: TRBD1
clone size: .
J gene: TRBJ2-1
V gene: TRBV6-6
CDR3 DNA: TGTGCCAGCAGTTCTCTGACAGGGAATTCCTACAATGAGCAGTTCTTC
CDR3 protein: CASSSLTGNSYNEQFF

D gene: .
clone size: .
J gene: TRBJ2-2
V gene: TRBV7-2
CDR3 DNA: TGTGCCAGCACCAGTACTAGGACCGGGGAGCTGTTTTTT
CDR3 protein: CASTSTRTGELFF

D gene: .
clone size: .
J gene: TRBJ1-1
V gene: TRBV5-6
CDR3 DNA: TGTGCCAGCACCTGGGGGGTGAACACTGAAGCTTTCTTT
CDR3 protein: CASTWGVNTEAFF

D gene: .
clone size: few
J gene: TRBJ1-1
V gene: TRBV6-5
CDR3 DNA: TGTGCCAGCAGTTACTCGTGGTTAGGCAACACTGAAGCTTTCTTT
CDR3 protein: CASSYSWLGNTEAFF

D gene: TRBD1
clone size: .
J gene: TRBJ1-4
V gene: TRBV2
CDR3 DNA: TGTGCCAGCAAGTCCAGGGGGAACGAAAAACTGTTTTTT
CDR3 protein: CASKSRGNEKLFF

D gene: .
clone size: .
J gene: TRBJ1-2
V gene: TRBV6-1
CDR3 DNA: TGTGCCAGCAGTGTTTCCGGTCCAGGGGAGGCTGGCTACACCTTC
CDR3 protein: CASSVSGPGEAGYTF

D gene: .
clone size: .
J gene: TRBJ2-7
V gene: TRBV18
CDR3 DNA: TGTGCCAGCTCACCGACTCCGGACAGCTCCTCCTACGAGCAGTACTTC
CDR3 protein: CASSPTPDSSSYEQYF

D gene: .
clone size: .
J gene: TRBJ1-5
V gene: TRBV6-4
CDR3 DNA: TGTGCCAGCAGCCTTTCGACAGGTAATCAGCCCCAGCATTTT
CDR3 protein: CASSLSTGNQPQHF